What follows are 26 T cell receptor beta chains derived from one specimen sequenced in a study of OX40 agonist ivuxolimab in advanced cancers. The data were produced by immunoSEQ multiplex PCR, yet TCRdb's version contains in-frame clones alone and is incomplete. The profile covers fewer than 45,000 clones, with around 84% appearing a single time and approximately 1.8% taken by the ten largest. Sequencing was performed on CD4+ or CD8+ T cells sorted from blood, taken in a trial of the OX40 agonist ivuxolimab. All receptors derive from an adult with an advanced solid tumor such as melanoma, head and neck, liver or kidney cancer.

The rearrangement links TRBV7-3 to TRBJ2-1; D may correspond to TRBD1 or TRBD2 (5 bases each). V lost 4 bases, J lost 7 bases, and 14 bases lay in between. Germline values: CDR1 SGHTA, CDR2 FQGTGA. CDR3 length equals 14 residues. The CDR3 nucleotides read TGTGCCAGCAGCTCGAGGGGCAGGGTGAATGAGCAGTTCTTC. Amino acid sequence: CASSSRGRVNEQFF.

This clone came up a few times. The V and J genes are TRBV5-4 and TRBJ1-2, with 8 bases that match TRBD1. V shed 7 bases, J shed 4 bases, and the junction held 12 bases outside the gene matches. Per the germline V gene, CDR1 is SGHNT and CDR2 is YYREEE (reference sequence). The CDR3 has 15 residues. CDR3 bases: TGTGCCAGCCAACTCGCGAGGGACAGGAGCTATGGCTACACCTTC. It specifies CASQLARDRSYGYTF.

The genes are TRBV2 and TRBJ1-1; D is perhaps TRBD1 (5 bases). The germline CDR1 and CDR2 sequences are SNHLY and FYNNEI. The CDR3 loop spans 14 amino acids. V lost 6 bases to trimming and J lost 1 base, with 12 bases between them. The CDR3 sequence is CASRQRGGNTEAFF. The CDR3 region has the DNA TGTGCCAGCAGACAACGGGGGGGGAACACTGAAGCTTTCTTT.

This clone occurred a few times. This rearrangement joins TRBV7-6 to TRBJ2-5; unclear D gene. V lost 5 bases and J lost 0, with 4 bases in between. The CDR3 spans 12 residues. Per germline, CDR1 SGHVS and CDR2 FNYEAQ. The CDR3 is CASSPHQETQYF. The CDR3 nucleotides are TGTGCCAGCAGCCCTCACCAAGAGACCCAGTACTTC.

The chain couples TRBV12-5 to TRBJ2-3; TRBD1 aligns across 9 bases. The V gene end was trimmed by 7 bases and the J gene end by 3 bases; junction bases not matched to a gene: 8. CDR3 length: 15 amino acids. Germline assignment: CDR1 LGHNT and CDR2 FRNRAP. The CDR3 is CASAPWTGATDTQYF. DNA of the CDR3: TGTGCTAGTGCCCCCTGGACAGGGGCGACAGATACGCAGTATTTT.

V and J are TRBV5-4 and TRBJ2-5, with 10 bases aligning to TRBD2. In germline, CDR1 is SGHNT, CDR2 YYREEE (reference sequence). This CDR3 contains 18 residues. Germline trimming cut 0 bases from V and 5 bases from J; bases unmatched to any gene: 13. The chain's CDR3 is CASSLGRGLAPNGETQYF. CDR3 bases: TGTGCCAGCAGCTTGGGGAGGGGACTAGCGCCGAACGGGGAGACCCAGTACTTC. Variable domain in full (rest from reference TRBV5-4 and TRBJ2-5): ETGVTQSPTHLIKTRGQQVTLRCSSQSGHNTVSWYQQALGQGPQFIFQYYREEENGRGNFPPRFSGLQFPNYSSELNVNALELDDSALYLCASSLGRGLAPNGETQYFGPGTRLLVL.

The chain employs TRBV15 and TRBJ2-7, with 12 bases fitting TRBD1. This CDR3 region has 15 residues. Germline V gene data show CDR1 as LNHNV and CDR2 as YYDKDF (reference sequence). V was clipped by 1 base and J by 4 bases; unmatched bases: 2. The CDR3 DNA is TGTGCCACCAGCAGAGGGGGACAGGGGGCTTACGAGCAGTACTTC. Protein product: CATSRGGQGAYEQYF. The full variable domain, with the rest looked up from reference TRBV15 and TRBJ2-7, is DAMVIQNPRYQVTQFGKPVTLSCSQTLNHNVMYWYQQKSSQAPKLLFHYYDKDFNNEADTPDNFQSRRPNTSFCFLDIRSPGLGDTAMYLCATSRGGQGAYEQYFGPGTRLTVT.

The chain is built from TRBV15 and TRBJ1-2; perhaps TRBD1 as D (5 bases). The V end was cut by 5 bases, the J end by 5 bases, with 18 bases between. The CDR3 has 15 amino acids. The germline V gene has CDR1 LNHNV and CDR2 YYDKDF (reference sequence). The CDR3 DNA reads TGTGCCACCAGCCCCCCGGGGCATCGCGAGTATGGCTACACCTTC. Its protein product is CATSPPGHREYGYTF.

The V call is TRBV11-2, the J call TRBJ1-4, with D possibly matching TRBD1 (6 bases). The CDR3 contains 15 residues. V lost 5 bases and J lost 4, with 14 bases in between. Looked up from germline, CDR1 is SGHAT and CDR2 is FQNNGV. The CDR3 loop reads CASSLWTALNEKLFF. In DNA, the CDR3 is TGTGCCAGCAGCCTATGGACAGCCCTTAATGAAAAACTGTTTTTT. The full variable domain, in which reference TRBV11-2 and TRBJ1-4 provide the parts outside the CDR3, is EAGVAQSPRYKIIEKRQSVAFWCNPISGHATLYWYQQILGQGPKLLIQFQNNGVVDDSQLPKDRFSAERLKGVDSTLKIQPAKLEDSAVYLCASSLWTALNEKLFFGSGTQLSVL.

This chain joins TRBV6-6 and TRBJ2-7, with 8 bases lining up with TRBD1. Germline loops: CDR1 MNHNY, CDR2 SVGAGI (reference sequence). V gave up 5 bases and J gave up 7 bases; unmatched junction bases: 7. CDR3 length: 13 amino acids. The CDR3 spells CASSKQGVWEQYF. CDR3 nucleotide sequence: TGTGCCAGCAGTAAACAGGGGGTTTGGGAGCAGTACTTC.

The chain is built from TRBV13 and TRBJ1-1, with D hard to call. Germline V gene lookup returns CDR1 PRHDT and CDR2 FYEKMQ (reference sequence). Trimming pared 1 base from V and 4 bases from J, leaving 4 bases between. The CDR3 length is 12 residues. This chain's CDR3 is CASSLEGTEAFF. Written as DNA, the CDR3 is TGTGCCAGCAGCTTAGAGGGCACTGAAGCTTTCTTT.

In its sample, this clone was seen a few times. V and J are TRBV11-2 and TRBJ2-5; TRBD1 is a possible D gene (5 bases). V shed 9 bases and J shed 2 bases, with 10 bases lying between them. Germline assignment: CDR1 SGHAT and CDR2 FQNNGV. The CDR3 loop spans 12 amino acids. CDR3 sequence reads: CASSGWQETQYF. Here the CDR3 DNA reads TGTGCCAGTTCAGGGTGGCAAGAGACCCAGTACTTC.

This clone was detected once. The chain recombines TRBV6-1 with TRBJ1-1; D is undetermined. Germline CDR1 reads MNHNS; CDR2 reads SASEGT. Deletions cut 1 base from V and 2 bases from J, with 8 bases between. The CDR3 has 14 amino acids. CDR3 DNA: TGTGCCAGCAGTGAAGTCCAGAGTAACACTGAAGCTTTCTTT. This sequence encodes CASSEVQSNTEAFF.

V and J are TRBV6-5 and TRBJ1-2; 8 nucleotides agree with TRBD1. The CDR3 extends over 14 amino acids. Looked up from germline, CDR1 is MNHEY and CDR2 is SVGAGI. J gave up 4 bases and V 0 bases, and 1 base lay outside the gene matches. CDR3 protein: CASSYSQGAYGYTF. The CDR3, as DNA: TGTGCCAGCAGTTACTCGCAGGGGGCCTATGGCTACACCTTC.

This chain uses TRBV6-5 with TRBJ2-2; D might be TRBD2 (6 bases). The CDR3 spans 13 residues. Trimming pared 9 bases from V and 5 bases from J, leaving 13 bases between. The germline V gene encodes CDR1 MNHEY and CDR2 SVGAGI. This CDR3 is CASIGAGTGELFF. In DNA, the CDR3 is TGTGCCAGTATTGGGGCGGGAACCGGGGAGCTGTTTTTT.

The chain links TRBV28 to TRBJ2-7; D is uncertain. This CDR3 has 15 residues. Germline assignment: CDR1 MDHEN and CDR2 SYDVKM. The V end lost 2 bases, the J end lost 2 bases, and 13 bases lay between the germline ends. The CDR3 here is CASSLSGITPYEQYF. CDR3 DNA sequence: TGTGCCAGCAGTTTAAGTGGGATCACCCCCTACGAGCAGTACTTC.

The chain carries TRBV15 and TRBJ2-1; 10 nucleotides agree with TRBD1. Germline CDR1 reads LNHNV; CDR2 reads YYDKDF (reference sequence). The V gene end was trimmed by 3 bases and the J gene end by 9 bases; junction bases not matched to a gene: 5. The CDR3 totals 14 residues. The CDR3 here is CATSRRDRGTEQFF. The CDR3 DNA reads TGTGCCACCAGCAGGAGGGACAGGGGCACTGAGCAGTTCTTC. The whole variable domain, remainder taken from reference TRBV15 and TRBJ2-1, is DAMVIQNPRYQVTQFGKPVTLSCSQTLNHNVMYWYQQKSSQAPKLLFHYYDKDFNNEADTPDNFQSRRPNTSFCFLDIRSPGLGDTAMYLCATSRRDRGTEQFFGPGTRLTVL.

J is TRBJ1-3 and V is TRBV30, with D possibly TRBD1 on 5 matching bases. The CDR3 sequence is 17 residues long. Per the germline V gene, CDR1 is GTSNPN and CDR2 is SVGIG (reference sequence). V was cut by 3 bases and J by 0 bases, with 18 bases left in between. The CDR3 DNA reads as TGTGCCTGGAGCCCCCTCTCAGGGCCTATCTCTGGAAACACCATATATTTT. As protein: CAWSPLSGPISGNTIYF. The whole variable domain, filled in from reference TRBV30 and TRBJ1-3, reads SQTIHQWPATLVQPVGSPLSLECTVEGTSNPNLYWYRQAAGRGLQLLFYSVGIGQISSEVPQNLSASRPQDRQFILSSKKLLLSDSGFYLCAWSPLSGPISGNTIYFGEGSWLTVV.

The rearrangement uses TRBV11-1 and TRBJ1-1; 9 bases fit TRBD1. Germline V gene data show CDR1 as SGHAT and CDR2 as FQDESV (reference sequence). The trim removed 5 bases at V and 2 bases at J, leaving 6 bases unmatched. The CDR3 totals 15 residues. DNA of the CDR3: TGTGCCAGCAGCCAGGGACAGGGAAGAAACACTGAAGCTTTCTTT. Protein sequence: CASSQGQGRNTEAFF.

The chain employs TRBV27 and TRBJ1-1, with no clear D. The germline V and J ends were trimmed by 0 bases and 5 bases, with 7 bases remaining between them. CDR1 MNHEY and CDR2 SMNVEV come from the germline V gene (reference sequence). This CDR3 comprises 13 residues. The CDR3 is CASSLSRYTEAFF. DNA for the CDR3: TGTGCCAGCAGTTTATCACGATATACTGAAGCTTTCTTT.

The chain couples TRBV28 to TRBJ1-5; TRBD1 might be the D (5 bases). Trimming removed 4 bases from V and 3 bases from J, with 13 bases in between. Germline V lookup: CDR1 MDHEN, CDR2 SYDVKM. The CDR3 is made up of 15 amino acids. The CDR3 nucleotides are TGTGCCAGCAGTTCCACCGACAGTCTCAATCAGCCCCAGCATTTT. This gives the protein CASSSTDSLNQPQHF.

The chain combines TRBV18 with TRBJ2-7, with 10 bases matching TRBD1. CDR1 and CDR2 (germline): KGHSH, LQKENI. The CDR3 contains 15 residues. V shed 1 base, J shed 5 bases, and the junction held 5 bases outside the gene matches. In DNA, the CDR3 is TGTGCCAGCTCACCACATGAGACAGGGGGCCACGAGCAGTACTTC. The encoded protein is CASSPHETGGHEQYF.

The chain has TRBV30 and TRBJ2-1, with 7 bases matching TRBD2. Germline V CDR1 and CDR2: GTSNPN, SVGIG (reference sequence). After removal of 0 bases from V and 0 bases from J, the junction contained 5 bases not matched to a gene. The CDR3 covers 16 residues. CDR3 loop: CAWSVLGGSSYNEQFF. The CDR3 bases are TGTGCCTGGAGTGTATTGGGCGGGAGCTCCTACAATGAGCAGTTCTTC. The whole variable domain, filled in from reference TRBV30 and TRBJ2-1, reads SQTIHQWPATLVQPVGSPLSLECTVEGTSNPNLYWYRQAAGRGLQLLFYSVGIGQISSEVPQNLSASRPQDRQFILSSKKLLLSDSGFYLCAWSVLGGSSYNEQFFGPGTRLTVL.

The chain has TRBV2 and TRBJ1-5; D remains ambiguous. CDR1 is SNHLY, CDR2 FYNNEI, per germline. The CDR3 is 16 residues long. V lost 0 bases to trimming and J lost 2 bases, with 11 bases between them. CDR3 loop: CASSEARGVGNQPQHF. The CDR3, as DNA: TGTGCCAGCAGTGAAGCGCGAGGAGTCGGCAATCAGCCCCAGCATTTT.

The J gene is TRBJ2-3, the V gene TRBV9; unclear D gene. Trimming pared 0 bases from V and 6 bases from J, leaving 8 bases between. Germline loops: CDR1 SGDLS, CDR2 YYNGEE. The CDR3 totals 13 residues. The CDR3 here is CASSVGTRDTQYF. In DNA form, the CDR3 reads TGTGCCAGCAGCGTAGGAACGCGCGATACGCAGTATTTT.

The rearrangement uses TRBV19 and TRBJ2-5; 9 bases match TRBD2. Germline assignment: CDR1 LNHDA and CDR2 SQIVND (reference sequence). This CDR3 comprises 16 residues. J was trimmed by 4 bases and V by 4 bases; bases with no gene match: 10. CDR3 DNA sequence: TGTGCCAGTAGTAACTGGCTAGCGGGAAAATCAGAGACCCAGTACTTC. Protein: CASSNWLAGKSETQYF.